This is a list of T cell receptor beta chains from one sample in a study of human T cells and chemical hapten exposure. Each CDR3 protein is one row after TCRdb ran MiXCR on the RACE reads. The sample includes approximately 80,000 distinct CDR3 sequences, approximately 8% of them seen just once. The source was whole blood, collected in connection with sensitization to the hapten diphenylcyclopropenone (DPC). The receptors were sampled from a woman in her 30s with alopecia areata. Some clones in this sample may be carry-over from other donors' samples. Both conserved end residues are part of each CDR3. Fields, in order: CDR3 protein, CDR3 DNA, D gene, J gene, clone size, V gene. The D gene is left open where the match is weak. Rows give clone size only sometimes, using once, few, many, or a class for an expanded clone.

CASSSQGGHPYNEQFF | TGTGCCAGCAGCTCACAAGGGGGGCACCCCTACAATGAGCAGTTCTTC | - | TRBJ2-1 | - | TRBV7-9
CASSSAGSGANVLTF | TGTGCCAGCAGCTCTGCTGGCTCTGGGGCCAACGTCCTGACTTTC | - | TRBJ2-6 | - | TRBV7-9
CASSQTGTGRDGYTF | TGTGCCAGCAGCCAAACGGGGACAGGAAGAGATGGCTACACCTTC | TRBD1 | TRBJ1-2 | many | TRBV4-2
CSVSTLSGARSAFF | TGCAGCGTGTCCACCTTATCAGGGGCGCGGTCGGCTTTCTTT | - | TRBJ1-1 | - | TRBV29-1
CASSLDASGGDTQYF | TGTGCCAGCAGCTTAGATGCTAGCGGCGGAGATACGCAGTATTTT | TRBD2 | TRBJ2-3 | many | TRBV7-2
CASSARQGNQPQHF | TGTGCCAGCAGCGCCCGACAGGGTAATCAGCCCCAGCATTTT | TRBD1 | TRBJ1-5 | - | TRBV7-2
CASTALGTGGRTDTQYF | TGTGCCAGCACCGCCCTGGGGACAGGAGGGCGCACAGATACGCAGTATTTT | TRBD1 | TRBJ2-3 | - | TRBV6-1
CACSLGGASEAFF | TGTGCCTGTTCGCTCGGGGGAGCAAGTGAAGCTTTCTTT | - | TRBJ1-1 | - | TRBV30
CASSQQTGRYTEAFF | TGTGCCAGCAGCCAACAGACAGGGAGGTACACTGAAGCTTTCTTT | TRBD1 | TRBJ1-1 | few | TRBV11-2
CASSGVLKNTEAFF | TGTGCCAGCAGTGGCGTCCTTAAGAATACTGAAGCTTTCTTT | - | TRBJ1-1 | few | TRBV2
CSACRRGGQRDEQFF | TGCAGTGCTTGTAGACGGGGGGGGCAAAGGGATGAGCAGTTCTTC | TRBD2 | TRBJ2-1 | many | TRBV20-1
CASSPSGEGQYF | TGTGCCAGCAGTCCTTCGGGGGAAGGGCAGTATTTT | - | TRBJ2-3 | many | TRBV2
CASSSGLGRADTQYF | TGTGCCAGCAGTTCTGGCCTAGGGCGAGCAGATACGCAGTATTTT | - | TRBJ2-3 | many | TRBV28
CSVEGGTTGFYNEQFF | TGCAGCGTTGAAGGGGGGACTACGGGCTTCTACAATGAGCAGTTCTTC | TRBD2 | TRBJ2-1 | - | TRBV29-1
CASSLVASGSDTQYF | TGTGCCAGCAGCTTAGTGGCCAGTGGGTCTGATACGCAGTATTTT | - | TRBJ2-3 | many | TRBV7-9
CASSYSGEAAGVGEQYF | TGTGCCAGCAGTTACTCGGGGGAAGCGGCGGGGGTTGGTGAGCAGTACTTC | TRBD2 | TRBJ2-7 | many | TRBV6-2/TRBV6-3
CASSQDPYSPLHF | TGCGCCAGCAGCCAAGATCCCTATTCACCCCTCCACTTT | - | TRBJ1-6 | many | TRBV4-1
CASSQRGYTF | TGTGCCAGCAGTCAAAGAGGTTACACCTTC | - | TRBJ1-2 | few | TRBV27